This TCR beta chain was sequenced during a study of T-cell reconstitution after alpha-beta-depleted transplantation in children. Study-level results: Newly generated T cells supplied most T-cell counts and diversity one year post-transplant. High day-60 TCRbeta diversity in some patients came from surviving recipient T cells and thymic progenitors. Approximately two months post-transplant, alpha-beta T cells reportedly originated from several hundred expanded graft clones.

Germline V gene sequence: CDR1 MNHEY, CDR2 SVGAGI. V trimming: 5 bases; J trimming: 7 bases; junction bases outside the gene matches: 7. This CDR3 contains 14 residues. Unique molecular identifiers were incorporated when the TCRbeta library was constructed. Each CDR3 protein is one row after TCRdb ran MiXCR on the PCR reads. The sample lists 45,000 or so distinct CDR3 sequences, 50% to 55% occurring once. This clonotype was seen a few times. Its specificity is unknown. The sequence was collected from a boy under two years old with SCID, due to receive a stem cell transplant. This chain uses TRBV6-5 with TRBJ1-2, with 10 bases matching TRBD1. The sequencing used peripheral blood, collected before TCRalphabeta/CD19-depleted stem cell transplant. The CDR3 DNA sequence: TGTGCCAGCAGTCACCGGGACAGGGGCGTTGGCTACACCTTC. It specifies CASSHRDRGVGYTF.